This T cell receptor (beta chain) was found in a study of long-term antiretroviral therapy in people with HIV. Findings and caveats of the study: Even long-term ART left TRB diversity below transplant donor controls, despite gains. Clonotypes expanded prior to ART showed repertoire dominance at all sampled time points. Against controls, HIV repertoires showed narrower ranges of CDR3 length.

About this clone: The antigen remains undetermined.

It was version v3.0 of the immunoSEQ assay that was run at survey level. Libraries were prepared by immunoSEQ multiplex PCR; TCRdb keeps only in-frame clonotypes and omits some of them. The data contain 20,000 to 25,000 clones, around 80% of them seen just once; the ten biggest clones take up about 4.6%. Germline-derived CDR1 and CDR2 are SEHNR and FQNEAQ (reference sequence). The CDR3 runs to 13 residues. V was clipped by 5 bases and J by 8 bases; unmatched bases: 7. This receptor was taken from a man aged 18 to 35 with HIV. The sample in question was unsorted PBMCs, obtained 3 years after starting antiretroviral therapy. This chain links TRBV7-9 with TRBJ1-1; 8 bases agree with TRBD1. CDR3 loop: CASSVGTGLEAFF. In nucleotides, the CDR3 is TGTGCCAGCAGCGTCGGGACAGGTCTAGAAGCTTTCTTT.